The next 10 T cell receptor beta chains were all read from a single sample in a study of shared clonotypes between healthy human individuals. Measured with immunoSEQ multiplex PCR; TCRdb has only the in-frame clones, and not every one. The sample includes nearly 600,000 clones, 95% to 96% of them seen just once. Only CD45RO-negative cells positively selected for CCR7 counted as naive CD8 cells, so terminally differentiated effector memory CD45RA+ cells were excluded. The sequenced sample consisted of naive CD8+ T cells sorted from blood. Receptors originate from a woman under 40 in good health.

The CDR3 nucleotides read TGTGCCAGCAGTCAAAGTAACTATGGCTACACCTTC. This encodes CASSQSNYGYTF. The chain employs TRBV6-5 and TRBJ1-2; D remains unclear. The germline V gene has CDR1 MNHEY and CDR2 SVGAGI. The CDR3 loop spans 12 amino acids. V was trimmed by 5 bases and J by 1 base, leaving 5 bases between them.

The chain links TRBV6-1 to TRBJ1-1; 8 bases are a match to TRBD1. The CDR3 loop spans 14 amino acids. CDR1 is MNHNS and CDR2 is SASEGT in the germline V gene. Trimming cost V 6 bases and J 1 base; bases outside gene matches: 4. As DNA, the CDR3 is TGTGCCAGCAGGATCGGGACAGGGAACACTGAAGCTTTCTTT. This gives the protein CASRIGTGNTEAFF.

This clone has only one observation. The chain combines TRBV10-3 with TRBJ2-7, with D perhaps TRBD1 or TRBD2 (7 bases each). CDR3 size: 13 residues. Germline assignment: CDR1 ENHRY and CDR2 SYGVKD. Trimming cost V 11 bases and J 0 bases, with 14 bases left between them. The CDR3 sequence: CAFKRDSSYEQYF. The CDR3 DNA reads as TGTGCCTTCAAGCGGGACAGCTCCTACGAGCAGTACTTC.

The chain couples TRBV7-8 to TRBJ2-7; 9 bases fit TRBD2. The CDR3 consists of 18 residues. Trimming took 1 base from V and 3 from J; bases not matched to a gene: 13. Germline V gene lookup returns CDR1 SGHVS and CDR2 FQNEAQ. The CDR3 nucleotides read TGTGCCAGCAGCTTAGATCTTTTCGGGACTAGCTCCTTCTACGAGCAGTACTTC. Translating it yields CASSLDLFGTSSFYEQYF.

This chain connects TRBV28 to TRBJ1-2; D remains ambiguous. V lost 0 bases and J 8 bases, leaving 10 bases between the germline ends. This CDR3 spans 13 amino acids. Per germline, CDR1 MDHEN and CDR2 SYDVKM. CDR3 in DNA: TGTGCCAGCAGTTTATGGGGCCTTGGAGGCTACACCTTC. This encodes CASSLWGLGGYTF.

CDR3 in DNA: TGTGCCAGCAGCCCTCGGGGTAGCGACTACGAGCAGTACTTC. It specifies CASSPRGSDYEQYF. The chain carries TRBV13 and TRBJ2-7; tentative D call: TRBD2 (5 bases). Per the germline V gene, CDR1 is PRHDT and CDR2 is FYEKMQ (reference sequence). The CDR3 contains 14 residues. Deletions cut 5 bases from V and 3 bases from J, with 14 bases between.

This clone was seen once. The J gene is TRBJ1-1, the V gene TRBV5-1; a possible D gene is TRBD1 (6 bases). Deletions cut 0 bases from V and 6 bases from J, with 15 bases between. The CDR3 has 15 amino acids. Germline V gene sequence: CDR1 SGHRS, CDR2 YFSETQ. CDR3 amino acids: CASSLVGGPAAEAFF. DNA for the CDR3: TGCGCCAGCAGCTTGGTGGGGGGCCCGGCGGCTGAAGCTTTCTTT. The full variable domain, in which reference TRBV5-1 and TRBJ1-1 provide the parts outside the CDR3, is KAGVTQTPRYLIKTRGQQVTLSCSPISGHRSVSWYQQTPGQGLQFLFEYFSETQRNKGNFPGRFSGRQFSNSRSEMNVSTLELGDSALYLCASSLVGGPAAEAFFGQGTRLTVV.

The J gene is TRBJ2-5, the V gene TRBV5-6; weak D call: TRBD2 (5 bases). The DNA end lines up better with TRBJ2-7; the J call may be wrong. The CDR3 consists of 13 residues. The germline CDR1 and CDR2 sequences are SGHDT and YYEEEE. CDR3 sequence (DNA): TGTGCCAGCGGTTTAGACTACTCCTACGAGCAGTACTTC. Translation gives CASGLDYSYEQYF.

The chain has TRBV6-5 and TRBJ1-2; 7 bases match TRBD1. J lost 4 bases, V lost 2 bases, and 7 bases had no gene match. The germline V gene encodes CDR1 MNHEY and CDR2 SVGAGI. CDR3 length equals 15 residues. The CDR3 here is CASSYGTAVSYGYTF. Here the CDR3 DNA reads TGTGCCAGCAGTTACGGGACAGCAGTTTCCTATGGCTACACCTTC.

J is TRBJ1-1 and V is TRBV13; D is unclear. V lost 8 bases to trimming and J lost 0 bases, with 13 bases between them. The germline gives CDR1 PRHDT, CDR2 FYEKMQ (reference sequence). The CDR3 extends over 14 amino acids. Here the CDR3 DNA reads TGTGCCAGCGGCCTGGGAGAGTTGAACACTGAAGCTTTCTTT. Translating it yields CASGLGELNTEAFF.